This entry features one T cell receptor beta chain sequence. The CDR3 sequence is 15 residues long. CDR1 and CDR2 from the germline V gene are MNHEY and SVGEGT. Trimming pared 4 bases from V and 5 bases from J, leaving 18 bases between. The sample belongs to a study of T cells in Graves' hyperthyroidism and ophthalmopathy. The TCR beta CDR3 regions underwent amplification using RNA transcripts as the source. A first-round RT-PCR of the TCR CDR3 used the HTBI primer set. TCRdb re-analysed the multiplex PCR reads in MiXCR, keeping a single row per CDR3 protein. The data show roughly 750,000 distinct CDR3 sequences, less than 20% seen once.

Sequences were obtained from blood. The sequence derives from a man aged 18 to 35 with Graves' hyperthyroidism. The chain uses TRBV6-2 or TRBV6-3 and TRBJ2-7; possible D gene TRBD2, 5 bases. In DNA, the CDR3 is TGTGCCAGCAGTTCCCTCGCGGGCGGGTTCGACGAGCAGTACTTC. Its translation is CASSSLAGGFDEQYF.